The 27 T cell receptor beta chains in this list originate from one sample, sequenced in a study of blood T cell repertoires in COVID-19. The method was immunoSEQ multiplex PCR; TCRdb's version includes in-frame clones alone and lacks a portion of them. The table lists about 44,000 clones, 82% of them singletons. The sequenced material came from peripheral blood. These receptors came from a woman aged 65 to 85 with acute or convalescent COVID-19.

V and J are TRBV7-2 and TRBJ2-1, with 10 bases identical to TRBD2. This CDR3 spans 15 amino acids. The ends lost 4 bases at V and 6 bases at J; junction bases unmatched: 6. Germline assignment: CDR1 SGHTA and CDR2 FQGNSA. The CDR3: CASSSGLAVSNEQFF. The CDR3 DNA follows: TGTGCCAGCAGCTCCGGACTAGCGGTTTCCAATGAGCAGTTCTTC.

V is TRBV3-1 (or the pseudogene TRBV3-2) and J is TRBJ2-7; D gene unclear. The germline gives CDR1 LGHDT, CDR2 YNNKEL (reference sequence). This CDR3 is built from 12 residues. The V gene lost 1 base and the J gene lost 2 bases, with 3 bases spanning the gap. The DNA of the CDR3 is TGTGCCAGCAGCCAAGCTACCTACGAGCAGTACTTC. Amino acids: CASSQATYEQYF.

This chain joins TRBV12-3 or TRBV12-4 and TRBJ1-2, with D possibly being TRBD1 (6 bases). This CDR3 contains 13 residues. The V and J ends lost 6 bases and 7 bases respectively, with 15 bases between them. CDR3: CASSLGQISGYTF. In DNA form, the CDR3 reads TGTGCCAGCAGCTTGGGACAAATTAGTGGCTACACCTTC.

The CDR3 region is CASSEAGAGVGETQYF. The CDR3 DNA follows: TGTGCCAGCAGTGAAGCGGGTGCCGGGGTCGGCGAGACCCAGTACTTC. This chain links TRBV6-1 with TRBJ2-5, with D possibly being TRBD2 (5 bases). Deletions cut 0 bases from V and 5 bases from J, with 16 bases between. Germline V gives CDR1 MNHNS, CDR2 SASEGT. The CDR3 spans 16 residues.

The CDR3 protein is CASSPPGQGEQYF. In DNA, the CDR3 is TGTGCCAGCAGTCCCCCTGGACAGGGCGAGCAGTACTTC. The V and J genes are TRBV12-3 or TRBV12-4 and TRBJ2-7; 8 bases align to TRBD1. V gave up 5 bases and J gave up 6 bases; unmatched junction bases: 6. The CDR3 covers 13 residues.

The chain recombines TRBV10-3 with TRBJ1-5; D is perhaps TRBD1 (5 bases). The CDR3 extends over 12 amino acids. Germline V lookup: CDR1 ENHRY, CDR2 SYGVKD. The V end lost 2 bases, the J end lost 8 bases, and 7 bases lay between the germline ends. The CDR3 nucleotides read TGTGCCATCAGTGAGGAAGGGGAGCCCCAGCATTTT. Translation: CAISEEGEPQHF.

This chain links TRBV6-5 with TRBJ2-2, with TRBD1 as a possible D gene (6 bases). Germline values: CDR1 MNHEY, CDR2 SVGAGI. V gave up 6 bases and J gave up 5 bases, with 16 bases separating them. The CDR3 consists of 15 residues. The CDR3, as DNA: TGTGCCAGCAGCTCCGTACAGGGACAAACCGGGGAGCTGTTTTTT. Translated, it gives CASSSVQGQTGELFF.

The chain recombines TRBV12-5 with TRBJ2-1; 11 nucleotides match TRBD2. The CDR3 totals 16 residues. Germline V gene lookup returns CDR1 LGHNT and CDR2 FRNRAP. V was clipped by 5 bases and J by 5 bases; unmatched bases: 8. The CDR3 sequence is CASGTPLLAGDNEQFF. The CDR3 DNA follows: TGTGCTAGTGGTACTCCTTTACTAGCGGGAGACAATGAGCAGTTCTTC.

This rearrangement joins TRBV19 to TRBJ1-6; 9 bases match TRBD1. J lost 5 bases, V lost 7 bases, and 3 bases had no gene match. Germline V CDR1 and CDR2: LNHDA, SQIVND (reference sequence). The CDR3 length is 14 residues. Here the CDR3 reads CASTRTGDNSPLHF. The DNA of the CDR3 is TGTGCCAGTACCCGGACAGGGGATAATTCACCCCTCCACTTT.

This clone was counted between two and nine times. The chain uses TRBV16 and TRBJ2-3; weak D call: TRBD1 (6 bases). The V end was cut by 3 bases, the J end by 2 bases, with 12 bases between. Per the germline V gene, CDR1 is KGHSY and CDR2 is FQNENV. The CDR3 has 15 amino acids. CDR3 DNA sequence: TGTGCCAGCAGCCACAACAGGGCCTACACAGATACGCAGTATTTT. Its translation: CASSHNRAYTDTQYF.

The chain combines TRBV11-3 with TRBJ2-1, with a possible D match to TRBD1 (6 bases). V was pared by 0 bases and J by 7 bases, with 10 bases between. CDR1 is SGHNT and CDR2 is YENEEA in the germline V gene. The CDR3 loop spans 14 amino acids. The CDR3 spells CASSLDPTGNEQFF. CDR3 coding DNA: TGTGCCAGCAGCTTAGATCCCACAGGGAATGAGCAGTTCTTC.

This rearrangement joins TRBV6-6 to TRBJ2-1; 8 nucleotides line up with TRBD2. Germline CDR1 is MNHNY and CDR2 is SVGAGI (reference sequence). The CDR3 has 16 amino acids. The J segment lost 0 bases and the V segment lost 4 bases, leaving 5 bases of the junction unmatched. The CDR3 sequence: CASSSLAGSSYNEQFF. The CDR3 nucleotides read TGTGCCAGCAGTTCCTTAGCGGGAAGCTCCTACAATGAGCAGTTCTTC.

V usage is TRBV18 and J usage is TRBJ2-6; 7 bases line up with TRBD2. This CDR3 has 15 amino acids. V was clipped by 3 bases and J by 2 bases; unmatched bases: 1. The germline V gene encodes CDR1 KGHSH and CDR2 LQKENI. This CDR3 reads CASSPGGAGANVLTF. Written as DNA, the CDR3 is TGTGCCAGCTCACCGGGAGGGGCTGGGGCCAACGTCCTGACTTTC. The whole variable domain, remainder taken from reference TRBV18 and TRBJ2-6, is NAGVMQNPRHLVRRRGQEARLRCSPMKGHSHVYWYRQLPEEGLKFMVYLQKENIIDESGMPKERFSAEFPKEGPSILRIQQVVRGDSAAYFCASSPGGAGANVLTFGAGSRLTVL.

This chain connects TRBV19 to TRBJ2-3; D is unresolved. From germline, CDR1 is LNHDA and CDR2 SQIVND (reference sequence). Between the trimmed V and J ends, which lost 1 base and 3 bases, there was a span of 8 bases. This CDR3 contains 14 residues. The CDR3 nucleotides are TGTGCCAGTAGTATAGGCAGAATGACAGATACGCAGTATTTT. Residues: CASSIGRMTDTQYF.

In its sample, this clone was seen once. The rearrangement links TRBV15 to TRBJ1-1; 9 nucleotides line up with TRBD1. After removal of 5 bases from V and 4 bases from J, the junction contained 11 bases not matched to a gene. Per germline, CDR1 LNHNV and CDR2 YYDKDF (reference sequence). CDR3 size: 16 residues. CDR3 residues: CATSVSGTGTGTEAFF. In nucleotides, the CDR3 is TGTGCCACCAGCGTTTCGGGGACAGGGACGGGCACTGAAGCTTTCTTT. The variable domain in full, completed from reference TRBV15 and TRBJ1-1, reads DAMVIQNPRYQVTQFGKPVTLSCSQTLNHNVMYWYQQKSSQAPKLLFHYYDKDFNNEADTPDNFQSRRPNTSFCFLDIRSPGLGDTAMYLCATSVSGTGTGTEAFFGQGTRLTVV.

The chain uses TRBV28 and TRBJ2-1; 13 bases match TRBD2. The V and J ends lost 5 bases and 10 bases, in that order; junction bases with no gene match: 8. There are 15 residues in the CDR3. Germline CDR1 MDHEN, CDR2 SYDVKM. The CDR3 is CASSPGLAGAREQFF. The DNA of the CDR3 is TGTGCCAGCAGTCCTGGACTAGCGGGAGCGCGAGAGCAGTTCTTC. Drawing the rest from reference TRBV28 and TRBJ2-1, the complete variable domain is DVKVTQSSRYLVKRTGEKVFLECVQDMDHENMFWYRQDPGLGLRLIYFSYDVKMKEKGDIPEGYSVSREKKERFSLILESASTNQTSMYLCASSPGLAGAREQFFGPGTRLTVL.

V and J are TRBV27 and TRBJ2-1; TRBD2 matches at 10 bases. Germline CDR1 is MNHEY and CDR2 is SMNVEV (reference sequence). The V gene end was trimmed by 5 bases and the J gene end by 1 base; junction bases not matched to a gene: 2. The CDR3 is 15 residues long. The CDR3 here is CASSRAGGSYNEQFF. In DNA form, the CDR3 reads TGTGCCAGCAGTCGAGCGGGAGGGTCCTACAATGAGCAGTTCTTC.

The V and J genes are TRBV28 and TRBJ2-6, with TRBD1 matching over 10 bases. Germline-derived CDR1 and CDR2 are MDHEN and SYDVKM. This CDR3 has 17 amino acids. V dropped 7 bases and J dropped 0; count of bases not matched to a gene: 6. As DNA, the CDR3 is TGTGCCAGCACGACAGGGGGCGTTAGCTCTGGGGCCAACGTCCTGACTTTC. Its translation is CASTTGGVSSGANVLTF. Supplemented by reference TRBV28 and TRBJ2-6, the full variable domain reads DVKVTQSSRYLVKRTGEKVFLECVQDMDHENMFWYRQDPGLGLRLIYFSYDVKMKEKGDIPEGYSVSREKKERFSLILESASTNQTSMYLCASTTGGVSSGANVLTFGAGSRLTVL.

The rearrangement links TRBV29-1 to TRBJ2-2; D may be TRBD1 (5 bases). The CDR3 contains 14 residues. Germline V gene lookup returns CDR1 SQVTM and CDR2 ANQGSEA. The ends were cut back, 4 bases at V and 0 bases at J, with 9 bases in the middle. The CDR3 nucleotides are TGCAGCGTTGGACAGCCGACGAACACCGGGGAGCTGTTTTTT. Protein product: CSVGQPTNTGELFF.

The rearrangement joins TRBV7-8 to TRBJ2-7, with TRBD2 matching over 10 bases. V lost 2 bases, J lost 2 bases, and 6 bases stayed unmatched. The germline CDR1 and CDR2 sequences are SGHVS and FQNEAQ. CDR3 length: 16 residues. CDR3 residues: CASSLMSSGSTYEQYF. Written as DNA, the CDR3 is TGTGCCAGCAGCTTAATGTCTAGCGGGAGTACCTACGAGCAGTACTTC. Complete variable domain (other parts from reference TRBV7-8 and TRBJ2-7): GAGVSQSPRYKVAKRGQDVALRCDPISGHVSLFWYQQALGQGPEFLTYFQNEAQLDKSGLPSDRFFAERPEGSVSTLKIQRTQQEDSAVYLCASSLMSSGSTYEQYFGPGTRLTVT.

V and J are TRBV3-1 (or the pseudogene TRBV3-2) and TRBJ2-1; 12 bases match TRBD2. V dropped 5 bases and J dropped 7; count of bases not matched to a gene: 21. Germline V CDR1 and CDR2: LGHDT, YNNKEL (reference sequence). The CDR3 length is 20 residues. The CDR3 nucleotides are TGTGCCAGCAGCGCGAAGGGGTGGTATGGGACTAGCGGGTCTGGGAATGAGCAGTTCTTC. This sequence encodes CASSAKGWYGTSGSGNEQFF.

V is TRBV7-9 and J is TRBJ1-3; D gene ambiguous. The germline gives CDR1 SEHNR, CDR2 FQNEAQ (reference sequence). CDR3 length: 12 residues. Deletions cut 8 bases from V and 2 bases from J, with 7 bases between. CDR3 region: CASGSTGNTIYF. The DNA for the CDR3 is TGTGCCAGCGGCAGTACTGGAAACACCATATATTTT.

The gene calls are TRBV11-2 and TRBJ2-3; 11 bases map to TRBD2. The germline V gene encodes CDR1 SGHAT and CDR2 FQNNGV. After removal of 4 bases from V and 6 bases from J, the junction contained 9 bases not matched to a gene. This CDR3 spans 16 amino acids. The CDR3 DNA is TGTGCCAGCAGCTCTCGACTAGCGGGAAATTTGGATACGCAGTATTTT. This sequence encodes CASSSRLAGNLDTQYF.

The chain joins TRBV9 to TRBJ2-3; 12 bases fit TRBD2. This CDR3 region has 21 residues. J was trimmed by 0 bases and V by 4 bases; bases with no gene match: 18. Germline CDR1 and CDR2: SGDLS and YYNGEE. The CDR3 protein is CASSQGLAGLTEGWSTDTQYF. Here the CDR3 DNA reads TGTGCCAGCAGCCAAGGACTAGCGGGACTCACTGAGGGTTGGAGCACAGATACGCAGTATTTT.

DNA for the CDR3: TGTGCCAGTAGTATACTGACTAGCGGGATAAAGGGTGAGCAGTTCTTC. Translation gives CASSILTSGIKGEQFF. The chain combines TRBV19 with TRBJ2-1; 11 bases agree with TRBD2. Germline values: CDR1 LNHDA, CDR2 SQIVND (reference sequence). The CDR3 covers 16 residues. J was trimmed by 9 bases and V by 2 bases; bases with no gene match: 9.

The chain carries TRBV19 and TRBJ2-1; D call uncertain. The CDR3 length is 16 residues. V lost 3 bases to trimming and J lost 2 bases, with 14 bases between them. Germline assignment: CDR1 LNHDA and CDR2 SQIVND (reference sequence). The CDR3 sequence: CASSIQAKVTYNEQFF. As DNA, the CDR3 is TGTGCCAGTAGTATTCAGGCAAAAGTAACCTACAATGAGCAGTTCTTC.

This clone was counted once. The chain links TRBV18 to TRBJ2-2, with D hard to call. This CDR3 spans 14 amino acids. V was pared by 2 bases and J by 4 bases, with 8 bases between. The germline CDR1 and CDR2 sequences are KGHSH and LQKENI. The CDR3 nucleotides are TGTGCCAGCTCACCAAAGAGCCGCACCGGGGAGCTGTTTTTT. Its translation: CASSPKSRTGELFF.